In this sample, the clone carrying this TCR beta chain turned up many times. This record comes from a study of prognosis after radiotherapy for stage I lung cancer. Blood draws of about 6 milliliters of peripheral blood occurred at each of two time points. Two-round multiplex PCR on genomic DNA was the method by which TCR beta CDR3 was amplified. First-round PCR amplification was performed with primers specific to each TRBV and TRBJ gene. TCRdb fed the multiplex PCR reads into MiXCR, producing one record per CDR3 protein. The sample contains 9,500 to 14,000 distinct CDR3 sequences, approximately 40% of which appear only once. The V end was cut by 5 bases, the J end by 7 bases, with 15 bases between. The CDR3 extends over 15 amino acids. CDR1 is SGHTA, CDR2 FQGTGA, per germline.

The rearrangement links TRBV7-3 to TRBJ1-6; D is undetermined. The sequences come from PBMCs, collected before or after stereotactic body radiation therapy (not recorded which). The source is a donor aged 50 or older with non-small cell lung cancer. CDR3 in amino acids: CASSALRRENSPLHF. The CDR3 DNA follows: TGTGCCAGCAGCGCATTAAGGAGGGAGAATTCACCCCTCCACTTT.